These 8 T cell receptor beta chains originate from one sample sequenced in a study of shared clonotypes between healthy human individuals. Generated by immunoSEQ multiplex PCR, the TCRdb table keeps only in-frame clones and is missing some. Of about 2.3 million clones in the sample, roughly 92% were seen once. Sequenced: naive CD4+ T cells from PBMCs. Sample subset: CD45RA+ positively selected. The receptor set was obtained from a man aged 18-30 years in good health. Some clones in this sample may be carry-over from other donors' samples.

The chain employs TRBV19 and TRBJ1-5, with TRBD1 matching 9 bases. Germline loops: CDR1 LNHDA, CDR2 SQIVND (reference sequence). Trimming at V came to 6 bases and at J to 6 bases, leaving 3 bases not matched to a gene. This CDR3 is built from 13 residues. CDR3 DNA sequence: TGTGCCAGTAGGGACAGGGGTGGTCAGCCCCAGCATTTT. As protein: CASRDRGGQPQHF.

The rearrangement joins TRBV6-1 to TRBJ1-5, with D possibly matching TRBD1 (5 bases). Per germline, CDR1 MNHNS and CDR2 SASEGT. The CDR3 spans 13 residues. The ends were cut back, 5 bases at V and 8 bases at J, with 13 bases in the middle. This chain's CDR3 is CASSYNPGEPQHF. CDR3 coding DNA: TGTGCCAGCAGTTATAACCCGGGGGAGCCCCAGCATTTT.

This chain connects TRBV7-9 to TRBJ2-3; TRBD2 aligns across 8 bases. Per germline, CDR1 SEHNR and CDR2 FQNEAQ (reference sequence). CDR3 length: 15 amino acids. After removal of 2 bases from V and 10 bases from J, the junction contained 11 bases not matched to a gene. DNA for the CDR3: TGTGCCAGCAGCTTACAGTCAGCGGGAGATAATCCGCAGTATTTT. It codes for CASSLQSAGDNPQYF.

The gene calls are TRBV6-5 and TRBJ1-1; possible D gene TRBD1, 5 bases. Per the germline V gene, CDR1 is MNHEY and CDR2 is SVGAGI. Trimming pared 0 bases from V and 2 bases from J, leaving 10 bases between. The CDR3 loop spans 15 amino acids. CDR3 residues: CASSYSAGFNTEAFF. The CDR3 nucleotides read TGTGCCAGCAGTTACTCGGCAGGGTTTAACACTGAAGCTTTCTTT.

The chain carries TRBV7-9 and TRBJ2-5, with D perhaps being TRBD1 or TRBD2 (7 bases each). CDR1 and CDR2 (germline): SEHNR, FQNEAQ (reference sequence). V lost 4 bases and J 4 bases, leaving 16 bases between the germline ends. The CDR3 length is 15 residues. The CDR3 sequence is CASSSTQGRGETQYF. The CDR3 DNA follows: TGTGCCAGCAGCTCAACACAGGGGAGGGGAGAGACCCAGTACTTC.

The chain recombines TRBV29-1 with TRBJ2-2, with D possibly being TRBD2 (5 bases). Between the trimmed V and J ends, which lost 0 bases and 1 base, there was a span of 9 bases. From germline, CDR1 is SQVTM and CDR2 ANQGSEA. The CDR3 length is 15 residues. The CDR3 sequence: CSVEELGGNTGELFF. As DNA, the CDR3 is TGCAGCGTTGAAGAATTAGGAGGGAACACCGGGGAGCTGTTTTTT.

The chain links TRBV28 to TRBJ1-5; TRBD1 might be the D (5 bases). The V end lost 7 bases, the J end lost 9 bases, and 19 bases lay between the germline ends. The CDR3 runs 14 residues. Germline V gene sequence: CDR1 MDHEN, CDR2 SYDVKM. The CDR3 loop is CASTYQGYDRPQHF. CDR3 DNA sequence: TGTGCCAGCACGTATCAGGGCTACGACCGGCCCCAGCATTTT. The whole variable domain, remainder taken from reference TRBV28 and TRBJ1-5, is DVKVTQSSRYLVKRTGEKVFLECVQDMDHENMFWYRQDPGLGLRLIYFSYDVKMKEKGDIPEGYSVSREKKERFSLILESASTNQTSMYLCASTYQGYDRPQHFGDGTRLSIL.

The CDR3 loop reads CASSAIQVLNEKLFF. For the CDR3, the DNA is TGTGCCAGCAGTGCTATACAGGTCCTTAATGAAAAACTGTTTTTT. V and J are TRBV6-6 and TRBJ1-4; possibly TRBD1 for D (5 bases). This CDR3 has 15 amino acids. V was cut by 5 bases and J by 4 bases, with 14 bases left in between. Looked up from germline, CDR1 is MNHNY and CDR2 is SVGAGI (reference sequence).